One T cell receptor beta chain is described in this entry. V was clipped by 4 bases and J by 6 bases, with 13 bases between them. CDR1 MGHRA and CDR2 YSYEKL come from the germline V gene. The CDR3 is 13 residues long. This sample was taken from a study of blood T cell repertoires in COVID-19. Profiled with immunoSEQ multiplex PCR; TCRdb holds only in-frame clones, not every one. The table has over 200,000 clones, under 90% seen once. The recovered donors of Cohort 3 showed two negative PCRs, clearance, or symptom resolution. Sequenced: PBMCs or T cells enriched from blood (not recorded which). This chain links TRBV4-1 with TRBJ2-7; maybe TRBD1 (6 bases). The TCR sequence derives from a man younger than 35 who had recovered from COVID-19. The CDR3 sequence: CASSPNRDTEQYF. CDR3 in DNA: TGCGCCAGCAGCCCCAACCGGGACACCGAGCAGTACTTC.